The TCR beta chain under discussion was sequenced for a study of CD8 T cells in ankylosing spondylitis. Study results and caveats: It was reported that disease-linked clones were significantly enriched in matched ankylosing spondylitis synovial fluid. Characteristic, it appeared, of ankylosing spondylitis blood was a TCR beta motif of about eight highly homologous variants. CD8+ cells made up the disease-linked clones, which were relatively rare in peripheral blood.

The authors made TCR beta libraries by quantitative 5'-RACE with molecular barcodes. TCRdb reprocessed the 5' RACE reads via MiXCR and lists one record per CDR3 protein. The table records fewer than 500,000 distinct CDR3 sequences, 25% to 30% of them present only once. Worth noting for this clonotype: As yet, its antigen is unknown.

V shed 5 bases, J shed 5 bases, and the junction held 8 bases outside the gene matches. CDR3 length: 15 amino acids. CDR1 and CDR2 from the germline V gene are SGHAT and FQNNGV. The origin of this receptor is a male donor with ankylosing spondylitis. This rearrangement joins TRBV11-2 to TRBJ2-2; 7 bases line up with TRBD2. The sample comprised blood, either unsorted or a sorted T cell fraction (not recorded which). As DNA, the CDR3 is TGTGCCAGCAGCCGCCCGGGACTACCTACCGGGGAGCTGTTTTTT. This translates into CASSRPGLPTGELFF. Complete variable domain (other parts from reference TRBV11-2 and TRBJ2-2): EAGVAQSPRYKIIEKRQSVAFWCNPISGHATLYWYQQILGQGPKLLIQFQNNGVVDDSQLPKDRFSAERLKGVDSTLKIQPAKLEDSAVYLCASSRPGLPTGELFFGEGSRLTVL.